Listed below are T cell receptor beta chains from one sample, sequenced in a study of blood T cell repertoires in COVID-19. Sequenced by immunoSEQ multiplex PCR; TCRdb stores in-frame clones only, minus some. The sample carries over 250,000 clones, 91% recorded once. Sequencing used peripheral blood. These receptors originate from a person under 30 with COVID-19, enrolled during active disease. The CDR3 runs from the conserved cysteine through the conserved F or W. A D gene is named only where the DNA matches it firmly. Clone size, where shown, is once, few, many, or a class for clones that have expanded.

clone_size	d_call	v_call	j_call	cdr3_aa	cdr3_nt
-	TRBD1	TRBV5-1	TRBJ2-3	CASSASGTGGDTQYF	TGCGCCAGCAGCGCCTCCGGGACAGGGGGGGATACGCAGTATTTT
-	-	TRBV21-1	TRBJ2-2	CASSLSQSGTTDLKNTGELFF	TGTGCCAGCAGCCTTTCCCAATCCGGGACTACCGATCTGAAGAACACCGGGGAGCTGTTTTTT
-	TRBD2	TRBV9	TRBJ2-5	CASSIGLAGVEETQYF	TGTGCCAGCAGCATCGGACTAGCGGGAGTAGAAGAGACCCAGTACTTC
-	-	TRBV2	TRBJ1-1	CASSEGQLNTEAFF	TGTGCCAGCAGTGAGGGCCAATTGAACACTGAAGCTTTCTTT
-	-	TRBV21-1	TRBJ1-1	CASSKARGQGIAFF	TGTGCCAGCAGCAAAGCGCGGGGACAGGGGATCGCTTTCTTT
-	-	TRBV5-8	TRBJ2-3	CASSLIQIPDTQYF	TGTGCCAGCAGCTTAATACAGATTCCAGATACGCAGTATTTT
-	TRBD1	TRBV24-1	TRBJ2-2	CATSETTGTGISAGELFF	TGTGCCACCAGTGAAACCACCGGGACAGGGATAAGTGCCGGGGAGCTGTTTTTT
-	-	TRBV9	TRBJ2-2	CASSPSNRVRSGELFF	TGTGCCAGCAGCCCCAGCAACAGGGTTAGGTCCGGGGAGCTGTTTTTT
-	TRBD1	TRBV28	TRBJ2-7	CASSPPTGGGYEQYF	TGTGCCAGCAGTCCGCCGACAGGGGGTGGTTACGAGCAGTACTTC
-	-	TRBV4-2	TRBJ1-3	CASSQPLLGQRNTIYF	TGTGCCAGCAGCCAGCCTCTTCTAGGACAGCGAAACACCATATATTTT
-	-	TRBV25-1	TRBJ1-1	CASSDRGADMNTEAFF	TGTGCCAGCAGTGACCGGGGAGCAGATATGAACACTGAAGCTTTCTTT
-	TRBD2	TRBV6-5	TRBJ2-7	CASRRGTSGTYEQYF	TGTGCCAGCAGAAGAGGGACTAGCGGAACCTACGAGCAGTACTTC
-	TRBD2	TRBV3-1/TRBV3-2	TRBJ2-2	CASSQELLRAGGDLTGELFF	TGTGCCAGCAGCCAAGAGTTGTTACGGGCGGGAGGGGACCTCACCGGGGAGCTGTTTTTT
-	TRBD1	TRBV30	TRBJ2-3	CAWKGLPDRGHFDTQYF	TGTGCCTGGAAAGGCCTTCCAGACAGGGGGCATTTCGATACGCAGTATTTT
-	TRBD1	TRBV19	TRBJ1-5	CASSIYRGGNQPQHF	TGTGCCAGTAGTATATACAGGGGCGGCAATCAGCCCCAGCATTTT
-	-	TRBV6-5	TRBJ1-1	CASSSGTEAFF	TGTGCCAGCAGTAGCGGGACTGAAGCTTTCTTT
once	-	TRBV7-9	TRBJ1-1	CASSPSGGLNTEAFF	TGTGCCAGCAGCCCCTCGGGGGGGTTGAACACTGAAGCTTTCTTT
-	-	TRBV11-2	TRBJ2-7	CASSFGENYEQYF	TGTGCCAGCAGCTTCGGGGAGAACTACGAGCAGTACTTC
-	TRBD2	TRBV29-1	TRBJ2-7	CSVEFAGGPYEQYF	TGCAGCGTTGAATTTGCGGGAGGGCCCTACGAGCAGTACTTC
-	TRBD1	TRBV4-1	TRBJ1-3	CASSQIRQGGLTISGNTIYF	TGCGCCAGCAGCCAGATTAGACAGGGCGGACTAACAATCTCTGGAAACACCATATATTTT
-	TRBD2	TRBV30	TRBJ2-1	CALSGRRDEQFF	TGTGCCTTATCCGGGAGGAGGGATGAGCAGTTCTTC
-	-	TRBV21-1	TRBJ2-3	CASSKESGRDLADTQYF	TGTGCCAGCAGCAAAGAGTCAGGCCGGGATTTGGCAGATACGCAGTATTTT
-	TRBD2	TRBV10-3	TRBJ2-7	CAISDPLGVAGGYEQYF	TGTGCCATCAGTGACCCGCTGGGGGTAGCGGGAGGTTACGAGCAGTACTTC
-	-	TRBV7-9	TRBJ1-4	CASSPPDRFNEKLFF	TGTGCCAGCAGCCCACCCGACAGGTTTAATGAAAAACTGTTTTTT
-	-	TRBV24-1	TRBJ2-7	CATSEGAHAYEQYF	TGTGCCACCAGTGAGGGGGCCCACGCCTACGAGCAGTACTTC
-	-	TRBV4-1	TRBJ2-1	CASSRSSYNEQFF	TGCGCCAGCAGCCGCAGCTCCTACAATGAGCAGTTCTTC
-	-	TRBV21-1	TRBJ1-1	CASMNRTGRGNTEAFF	TGTGCCAGCATGAATCGGACAGGGCGGGGGAACACTGAAGCTTTCTTT
-	TRBD2	TRBV3-1/TRBV3-2	TRBJ2-7	CASSQTPGLADEQYF	TGTGCCAGCAGCCAGACCCCGGGACTAGCGGACGAGCAGTACTTC
-	-	TRBV7-9	TRBJ2-3	CASSFRDTSSTDTQYF	TGTGCCAGCAGCTTTCGGGACACCTCTAGCACAGATACGCAGTATTTT
once	TRBD1	TRBV6-5	TRBJ2-7	CASSTGTGIYEQYF	TGTGCCAGCAGTACTGGGACAGGGATCTACGAGCAGTACTTC
-	-	TRBV19	TRBJ1-4	CASSTTGNEKLFF	TGTGCCAGTAGTACGACAGGAAATGAAAAACTGTTTTTT
once	TRBD2	TRBV4-1	TRBJ2-7	CASSLLLGLAHEQYF	TGCGCCAGCAGCCTCCTCCTGGGACTAGCCCACGAGCAGTACTTC
-	TRBD1	TRBV9	TRBJ2-1	CASSVGGGFGNEQFF	TGTGCCAGCAGCGTAGGAGGGGGCTTCGGGAATGAGCAGTTCTTC
-	TRBD2	TRBV27	TRBJ2-7	CASSWGLAGDFYEQYF	TGTGCCAGCAGTTGGGGACTAGCGGGAGACTTCTACGAGCAGTACTTC
-	-	TRBV3-1/TRBV3-2	TRBJ2-1	CASSQDGLAIGNEQFF	TGTGCCAGCAGCCAAGATGGGCTAGCGATTGGCAATGAGCAGTTCTTC
once	-	TRBV5-4	TRBJ2-3	CASSSSGAGASTDTQYF	TGTGCCAGCAGCTCCTCAGGGGCGGGAGCGAGCACAGATACGCAGTATTTT
-	-	TRBV28	TRBJ1-6	CASSNRDSPLHF	TGTGCCAGCAGTAACAGGGACTCACCCCTCCACTTT
-	-	TRBV2	TRBJ2-2	CATGLYANTGELFF	TGTGCCACCGGACTGTACGCGAACACCGGGGAGCTGTTTTTT
-	TRBD1	TRBV30	TRBJ1-4	CACYPDRDPPGRLFF	TGTGCCTGCTACCCTGACAGGGATCCCCCGGGGCGACTGTTTTTT
-	TRBD1	TRBV30	TRBJ1-1	CAWSVLGQGAVNTEAFF	TGTGCCTGGAGTGTACTGGGACAGGGGGCCGTGAACACTGAAGCTTTCTTT
-	TRBD2	TRBV5-4	TRBJ2-1	CASSWPSGIGEQFF	TGTGCCAGCAGCTGGCCTAGCGGGATTGGTGAGCAGTTCTTC
-	-	TRBV6-6	TRBJ2-5	CASRGGGRGETQYF	TGTGCCAGCAGGGGAGGGGGACGGGGAGAGACCCAGTACTTC
-	TRBD1	TRBV12-3/TRBV12-4	TRBJ2-5	CASSPGGETQYF	TGTGCCAGCAGCCCAGGGGGAGAGACCCAGTACTTC
-	-	TRBV4-1	TRBJ1-2	CASSQDAVLDGYTF	TGCGCCAGCAGCCAAGACGCGGTTCTCGATGGCTACACCTTC
-	TRBD1	TRBV18	TRBJ2-7	CASSPTRQGVSYEQYF	TGTGCCAGCTCACCAACTCGACAGGGGGTCTCCTACGAGCAGTACTTC
-	-	TRBV11-2	TRBJ1-2	CASSLGNGNYGYTF	TGTGCCAGCAGCTTAGGTAATGGCAACTATGGCTACACCTTC
-	TRBD2	TRBV5-1	TRBJ2-3	CASSSSGSQTDTQYF	TGCGCCAGCAGCTCTAGCGGGAGCCAAACAGATACGCAGTATTTT
-	-	TRBV7-2	TRBJ2-3	CASSPISTDTQYF	TGTGCCAGCAGCCCTATTAGCACAGATACGCAGTATTTT
-	TRBD1	TRBV28	TRBJ1-6	CASSNGQGDNSPLHF	TGTGCCAGCAGCAACGGACAGGGCGATAATTCACCCCTCCACTTT
-	TRBD2	TRBV3-1/TRBV3-2	TRBJ2-1	CASRPTGEREFYNEQFF	TGTGCCAGCAGGCCGACAGGTGAGCGGGAGTTCTACAATGAGCAGTTCTTC
few	TRBD2	TRBV7-9	TRBJ2-1	CASSPRVASGNEQFF	TGTGCCAGCAGCCCAAGGGTGGCTAGCGGGAATGAGCAGTTCTTC
-	-	TRBV29-1	TRBJ1-1	CSVVLGTNTEAFF	TGCAGCGTGGTCCTAGGAACGAACACTGAAGCTTTCTTT
-	-	TRBV5-4	TRBJ2-2	CASSLDSQNTGELFF	TGTGCCAGCAGCTTGGACTCCCAGAACACCGGGGAGCTGTTTTTT
-	-	TRBV3-1/TRBV3-2	TRBJ2-3	CASSQLSGSSTDTQYF	TGTGCCAGCAGCCAACTAAGCGGATCTAGCACAGATACGCAGTATTTT
-	TRBD1	TRBV6-5	TRBJ1-6	CASRGQGNSPLHF	TGTGCCAGCAGGGGACAGGGTAATTCACCCCTCCACTTT
-	TRBD2	TRBV7-9	TRBJ2-7	CASSSPGLAGVPEQYF	TGTGCCAGCAGCTCTCCGGGGCTAGCGGGAGTACCCGAGCAGTACTTC
-	-	TRBV3-1/TRBV3-2	TRBJ2-3	CASSHSLTSTDTQYF	TGTGCCAGCAGCCATAGTCTGACAAGCACAGATACGCAGTATTTT
-	-	TRBV4-1	TRBJ2-1	CASSQGRSGDEQFF	TGCGCCAGCAGCCAAGGGAGGAGCGGAGATGAGCAGTTCTTC
-	-	TRBV3-1/TRBV3-2	TRBJ2-3	CASSRQRITDTQYF	TGTGCCAGCAGCCGGCAGCGGATAACAGATACGCAGTATTTT
once	TRBD2	TRBV6-5	TRBJ2-3	CASSYGGSVADTQYF	TGTGCCAGCAGTTACGGCGGGAGTGTGGCAGATACGCAGTATTTT